This is a list of T cell receptor beta chains from one sample in a study of T cells after yellow fever vaccination. TCRdb ran MiXCR on the 5' RACE reads and lists one entry per CDR3 protein. The sample holds a few hundred thousand distinct CDR3 sequences, 8.1% seen once. Source: PBMCs, taken around 45 days after the first yellow fever vaccination. The receptor set was obtained from a man aged 18 to 35 who received the YFV17D yellow fever vaccine. CDR3s include the opening cysteine and the closing phenylalanine or tryptophan. D genes are given only for firm matches. A clone size is listed for some rows: how often the clone was seen (once, few, many), or a class if it is expanded.

d_call j_call clone_size v_call cdr3_nt cdr3_aa
TRBD1 TRBJ1-5 few TRBV5-1 TGCGCCAGCAGCTTGGGGGGACAGTTGGATCAGCCCCAGCATTTT CASSLGGQLDQPQHF
TRBD2 TRBJ2-3 few TRBV20-1 TGCAGTGCTAGAATAAGAGCGGGGGGAACAGATACGCAGTATTTT CSARIRAGGTDTQYF
NA TRBJ1-5 NA TRBV7-6 TGTGCCAGCAGCTTACCAACACAGGGTTTTAGCAATCAGCCCCAGCATTTT CASSLPTQGFSNQPQHF
TRBD1 TRBJ2-1 few TRBV6-5 TGTGCCAGCAGTTACCTTGCGGGACAGGTTAATGAGCAGTTCTTC CASSYLAGQVNEQFF
TRBD2 TRBJ2-5 few TRBV12-3/TRBV12-4 TGTGCCAGCAGTCTCCGGGGGGGGGGCGAAGGAAAAAAGACCCAGTACTTC CASSLRGGGEGKKTQYF
NA TRBJ1-6 NA TRBV6-1 TGTGCCACCAACAGCGGTTGGGCGGATTATAATTCACCCCTCCACTTT CATNSGWADYNSPLHF
NA TRBJ1-1 NA TRBV7-8 TGTGCCAGCATCCCGACTCTCAAGAACACTGAAGCTTTCTTT CASIPTLKNTEAFF
TRBD1 TRBJ2-7 few TRBV20-1 TGCAGTGCTAGAGATACCGGGACAGGGCCTCACGAGCAGTACTTC CSARDTGTGPHEQYF
TRBD2 TRBJ2-3 few TRBV6-2/TRBV6-3 TGTGCCAGCAGTACACCCCCTAGACTAGCGGGGGGGCTGAATGCTTCGACAGATACGCAGTATTTT CASSTPPRLAGGLNASTDTQYF
NA TRBJ1-6 few TRBV4-1 TGCGCCAGCAGCCAAGACACCAGCTCCTATAATTCACCCCTCCACTTT CASSQDTSSYNSPLHF
TRBD1 TRBJ1-2 NA TRBV5-6 TGTGCCAGCTATGAGGACAGGAACACCTATAACTATGGCTACACCTTC CASYEDRNTYNYGYTF
NA TRBJ2-1 NA TRBV15 TGTGCCACCAGCAATGGCCAGGGAGACGAACAGTTCTTC CATSNGQGDEQFF
NA TRBJ2-3 many TRBV7-2 TGTGCCAGCAGCTCGCCCTCCACAGATACGCAGTATTTT CASSSPSTDTQYF
TRBD2 TRBJ2-1 NA TRBV5-1 TGCGCCAGCAGCCCGGGGACTAGCGGGGGGGGTGAGCAGTTCTTC CASSPGTSGGGEQFF
NA TRBJ1-5 few TRBV18 TGTGCCAGCTCTTTGAGTACCCAAAATAGCAATCAGCCCCAGCATTTT CASSLSTQNSNQPQHF
NA TRBJ2-5 many TRBV23-1 TGCGCCAGCAGTCAAAAGGAGGAGACCCAGTACTTC CASSQKEETQYF
TRBD1 TRBJ1-1 NA TRBV6-6 TGTGCCAGCAGTATAACAGGGGCTGAAGCTTTCTTT CASSITGAEAFF
NA TRBJ2-3 many TRBV7-9 TGTGCCTACTTGGACAGCTATTTTTCAGATACGCAGTATTTT CAYLDSYFSDTQYF
NA TRBJ2-7 few TRBV29-1 TGCAGCGTTGAGGCAGAACTAATGAAGCAGTACTTC CSVEAELMKQYF
NA TRBJ1-3 few TRBV4-1 TGCGCCAGCAGCCAAGGTACAGGCGGCTCTGGAAACACCATATATTTT CASSQGTGGSGNTIYF
NA TRBJ2-3 NA TRBV12-3/TRBV12-4 TGTGCCAGCAGTTTTCCCGCTGATACGCAGTATTTT CASSFPADTQYF
TRBD1 TRBJ2-3 few TRBV7-9 TGTGCCAGCAGCTGGGGGGACAGGACGAGCACAGATACGCAGTATTTT CASSWGDRTSTDTQYF
NA TRBJ2-7 many TRBV7-9 TGTGCCAGCAGCTCGGGACTGTCTTACGAGCAGTACTTC CASSSGLSYEQYF
TRBD2 TRBJ2-5 NA TRBV7-2 TGTGCCAGCAGGACTAGCGGGGCGACTCTAGGGGAGACCCAGTACTTC CASRTSGATLGETQYF
NA TRBJ1-2 NA TRBV6-5 TGTGCCAGCAGTTACTCGTGTGGGGACGGCTACACCTTC CASSYSCGDGYTF
NA TRBJ2-5 NA TRBV5-1 TGCGCCAGCAGCTTGGGACTAGTCATGGAGACCCAGTACTTC CASSLGLVMETQYF